Listed here are 27 T cell receptor beta chains from one sample, sequenced in a study of Graves' ophthalmopathy and Graves' hyperthyroidism. RNA transcripts yielded amplified TCR beta CDR3 regions. HTBI primers primed a first-round RT-PCR, and a second-round multiplex PCR followed. TCRdb fed the multiplex PCR reads into MiXCR, producing one record per CDR3 protein. The profile covers roughly 500,000 distinct CDR3 sequences, with about an eighth appearing a single time and over 7.5% taken by the ten largest. Material: blood. All receptors come from a woman in her twenties or thirties with Graves' ophthalmopathy.

Only a few counts were recorded for this clonotype. The chain has TRBV6-2 or TRBV6-3 and TRBJ2-2; the D gene is possibly TRBD2 (6 bases). The CDR3 loop spans 17 amino acids. Per germline, CDR1 MNHEY and CDR2 SVGEGT. Trimming shortened V by 7 bases and J by 2 bases, and 20 bases separated the two germline ends. CDR3 DNA: TGTGCCAGCAACCCTCATAGCGGCCGGCTTAACACCGGGGAGCTGTTTTTT. It is translated as CASNPHSGRLNTGELFF.

The table lists this clonotype with many counts. The chain uses TRBV12-3 or TRBV12-4 and TRBJ2-2; 14 bases map to TRBD2. J lost 1 base, V lost 6 bases, and 4 bases had no gene match. This CDR3 is 17 amino acids long. The CDR3 loop is CASSSGLAGVNTGELFF. The CDR3 DNA reads as TGTGCCAGCAGCTCGGGACTAGCGGGAGTGAACACCGGGGAGCTGTTTTTT.

This clonotype was counted at least ten times. For the CDR3, the DNA is TGTGCCAGCAGTTACTCGGCAGGGGGCACAACCAAAAACATTCAGTACTTC. This translates into CASSYSAGGTTKNIQYF. The J gene is TRBJ2-4, the V gene TRBV6-5, with TRBD1 matching over 8 bases. The germline CDR1 and CDR2 sequences are MNHEY and SVGAGI. The CDR3 length is 17 residues. Trimming removed 0 bases from V and 2 bases from J; junction bases left unmatched: 6.

This clonotype turned up a few times. J is TRBJ1-2 and V is TRBV7-2; D is ambiguous. V lost 1 base, J lost 8 bases, and 14 bases lay in between. This CDR3 contains 14 residues. Per germline, CDR1 SGHTA and CDR2 FQGNSA. The CDR3 loop is CASSLGRRNWGYTF. For the CDR3, the DNA is TGTGCCAGCAGCTTAGGCCGGAGAAATTGGGGCTACACCTTC.

In this sample, this clonotype turned up many times. V and J are TRBV10-2 and TRBJ2-7; a weak D match, TRBD1 (5 bases). Germline CDR1 reads WSHSY; CDR2 reads SAAADI. This CDR3 has 16 amino acids. Trimming shortened V by 3 bases and J by 1 base, and 16 bases separated the two germline ends. CDR3 amino acids: CASSEDTGRSSYEQYF. For the CDR3, the DNA is TGCGCCAGCAGTGAAGACACAGGACGATCATCCTACGAGCAGTACTTC.

This clonotype was counted at least ten times. The chain has TRBV6-2 or TRBV6-3 and TRBJ1-5; 7 nucleotides align to TRBD1. CDR3 length: 16 residues. With 0 bases clipped from V and 0 bases from J, the junction kept 2 bases outside the gene matches. The germline V gene encodes CDR1 MNHEY and CDR2 SVGEGT. The CDR3 sequence: CASSYSDRDSNQPQHF. In DNA form, the CDR3 reads TGTGCCAGCAGTTACTCCGACAGGGATAGCAATCAGCCCCAGCATTTT.

V and J are TRBV11-2 and TRBJ2-7; D assignment may be TRBD1 or TRBD2 (5 bases each). The CDR3 is 14 amino acids. V lost 7 bases and J 1 base, leaving 14 bases between the germline ends. Germline V CDR1 and CDR2: SGHAT, FQNNGV. CDR3 region: CASNPPGRSYEQYF. For the CDR3, the DNA is TGTGCCAGCAACCCTCCGGGACGGTCCTACGAGCAGTACTTC.

The V gene is TRBV6-1, the J gene TRBJ1-1; D ambiguous. Trimming took off 11 bases at V and 0 bases at J, with 16 bases between the two ends. This CDR3 is 14 amino acids long. Germline V gene lookup returns CDR1 MNHNS and CDR2 SASEGT. CDR3 nucleotides: TGTGCCGGCCGAAAGAACAGCCTGAACACTGAAGCTTTCTTT. Amino acid sequence: CAGRKNSLNTEAFF.

This rearrangement joins TRBV6-5 to TRBJ2-7; possible D gene TRBD1, 5 bases. The CDR3 is 16 residues long. V was clipped by 0 bases and J by 1 base, with 13 bases between them. The germline CDR1 and CDR2 sequences are MNHEY and SVGAGI. The chain's CDR3 is CASSYSMAGRSYEQYF. The DNA of the CDR3 is TGTGCCAGCAGTTACTCTATGGCAGGGCGGTCCTACGAGCAGTACTTC.

There are a few counts of this clonotype. This sequence joins TRBV2 and TRBJ2-5; D is unclear. V was pared by 8 bases and J by 2 bases, with 15 bases between. The CDR3 contains 14 residues. Per the germline V gene, CDR1 is SNHLY and CDR2 is FYNNEI. The CDR3 loop reads CASASSTVQETQYF. In nucleotides, the CDR3 is TGTGCCAGCGCGTCTTCCACCGTACAAGAGACCCAGTACTTC.

This clonotype has at least ten counts. The rearrangement links TRBV30 to TRBJ1-5; D is unclear. Per the germline V gene, CDR1 is GTSNPN and CDR2 is SVGIG (reference sequence). This CDR3 spans 13 amino acids. V was trimmed by 0 bases and J by 4 bases, leaving 7 bases between them. CDR3 DNA: TGTGCCTGGAGTGTACGGGAGAATCAGCCCCAGCATTTT. It encodes CAWSVRENQPQHF.

The table lists this clonotype with a few counts. The genes are TRBV3-1 and TRBJ2-6; TRBD1 matches at 8 bases. V lost 2 bases and J lost 0; bases outside the gene matches: 6. Germline V CDR1 and CDR2: LGHDT, YNNKEL (reference sequence). This CDR3 contains 18 residues. Here the CDR3 DNA reads TGTGCCAGCAGCCAAAACCGGGACAGGAGCTCTGGGGCCAACGTCCTGACTTTC. This codes for CASSQNRDRSSGANVLTF.

The CDR3 nucleotides read TGTGCCAGCAGATCCTGGCCCCAGGGGCCAGAGGAGACCCAGTACTTC. Translation gives CASRSWPQGPEETQYF. The chain joins TRBV28 to TRBJ2-5; the D gene is possibly TRBD1 (6 bases). Trimming took off 6 bases at V and 5 bases at J, with 22 bases between the two ends. This CDR3 region has 16 residues. In germline, CDR1 is MDHEN, CDR2 SYDVKM.

This clonotype was counted many times. The chain joins TRBV27 to TRBJ1-1; TRBD1 matches at 8 bases. V lost 3 bases and J lost 3; bases outside the gene matches: 3. CDR1 and CDR2 from the germline V gene are MNHEY and SMNVEV (reference sequence). The CDR3 consists of 14 residues. CDR3 loop: CASSLGQVDTEAFF. As DNA, the CDR3 is TGTGCCAGCAGTTTGGGACAGGTGGACACTGAAGCTTTCTTT.

In regard to this clonotype: Germline is not matched at one junction end, which may reflect a read error. The V call is TRBV19, the J call TRBJ1-5; D is ambiguous. CDR3 length: 12 amino acids. The germline CDR1 and CDR2 sequences are LNHDA and SQIVND (reference sequence). The CDR3 DNA reads TGTGCCAGTAGTAGTCAGGACCAGCCCCAGCGTTTT. Its protein product is CASSSQDQPQRF.

This clonotype has a count of ten or more. The V gene is TRBV2, the J gene TRBJ1-1, with 7 bases identical to TRBD1. The CDR3 runs 14 residues. Germline assignment: CDR1 SNHLY and CDR2 FYNNEI. The ends lost 8 bases at V and 5 bases at J; junction bases unmatched: 11. DNA for the CDR3: TGTGCCAGCGGCAGACAGGGTCCGAGGACTGAAGCTTTCTTT. Translating it yields CASGRQGPRTEAFF.

This clonotype was detected a few times. The chain joins TRBV6-1 to TRBJ1-1, with D hard to call. Trimming cost V 5 bases and J 1 base, with 11 bases left between them. CDR3 length: 14 residues. CDR1 MNHNS and CDR2 SASEGT come from the germline V gene. The CDR3 reads CASSPRPANTEAFF. CDR3 coding DNA: TGTGCCAGCAGTCCGCGACCGGCGAACACTGAAGCTTTCTTT.

This clonotype was found many times. The chain joins TRBV12-3 or TRBV12-4 to TRBJ1-6, with D possibly being TRBD1 (5 bases). The CDR3 runs to 15 residues. V was pared by 4 bases and J by 10 bases, with 17 bases between. CDR3 nucleotide sequence: TGTGCCAGCAGTTCTCAGGGACGGCGGAGCTCACCCCTCCACTTT. Protein product: CASSSQGRRSSPLHF.

In regard to this clonotype: This likely comes from a read error, as the CDR3 has no conserved phenylalanine or tryptophan at its end. This sequence joins TRBV24-1 and TRBJ2-3; 10 bases agree with TRBD1. The CDR3 sequence is 17 residues long. V was pared by 4 bases and J by 5 bases, with 11 bases of the junction left unmatched. The germline V gene encodes CDR1 KGHDR and CDR2 SFDVKD. CDR3 amino acids: CATSEPIPGTGVDTQYC. The CDR3 region has the DNA TGTGCCACCAGTGAACCAATACCCGGGACAGGGGTAGATACGCAGTATTGT.

This clonotype was seen at least ten times. The J gene is TRBJ2-7, the V gene TRBV2, with 8 bases lining up with TRBD2. The junction had 7 bases not matched to a gene; V was cut back by 5 bases and J by 4 bases. This CDR3 region has 14 residues. The germline CDR1 and CDR2 sequences are SNHLY and FYNNEI. For the CDR3, the DNA is TGTGCCAGCAGTTCGGGACTAGGACGTTACGAGCAGTACTTC. It translates to CASSSGLGRYEQYF.

J is TRBJ1-1 and V is TRBV12-3 or TRBV12-4, with D unclear. V lost 7 bases and J lost 0, with 12 bases in between. CDR3 length: 14 residues. CDR3 loop: CASTWWVMNTEAFF. The CDR3 DNA reads TGTGCCAGCACCTGGTGGGTCATGAACACTGAAGCTTTCTTT.

This clonotype was seen once. The chain employs TRBV18 and TRBJ2-2; D is uncertain. V lost 0 bases and J 4 bases, leaving 6 bases between the germline ends. Germline V lookup: CDR1 KGHSH, CDR2 LQKENI. There are 14 residues in the CDR3. The CDR3 nucleotides read TGTGCCAGCTCACCACCGGGAAGCACCGGGGAGCTGTTTTTT. Its translation is CASSPPGSTGELFF.

This clonotype was recorded at least ten times. This chain uses TRBV6-1 with TRBJ1-5; TRBD1 is a possible D gene (5 bases). Trimming removed 8 bases from V and 3 bases from J, with 11 bases in between. Germline V CDR1 and CDR2: MNHNS, SASEGT. CDR3 length: 13 residues. CDR3 bases: TGTGCCAGCGAAGACAGAGTCAATCAGCCCCAGCATTTT. It codes for CASEDRVNQPQHF.

The genes are TRBV29-1 and TRBJ2-2, with D hard to call. The CDR3 has 12 residues. Trimming left V 7 bases short and J 3 bases short, with 9 bases between. In germline, CDR1 is SQVTM, CDR2 ANQGSEA. CDR3 DNA sequence: TGCAGCGGCCAAGGTGACACCGGGGAGCTGTTTTTT. Protein product: CSGQGDTGELFF.

This clonotype showed up many times. The chain employs TRBV3-1 and TRBJ1-5, with a weak D call TRBD1 (6 bases). Trimming took 0 bases from V and 5 from J, leaving 11 bases between them. CDR3 length: 15 amino acids. Germline V gives CDR1 LGHDT, CDR2 YNNKEL (reference sequence). The DNA of the CDR3 is TGTGCCAGCAGCCAAGATAGCAGGGGTTATCAGCCCCAGCATTTT. The encoded protein is CASSQDSRGYQPQHF.

V and J are TRBV3-1 and TRBJ2-3, with a tentative D call TRBD2 (5 bases). V was clipped by 2 bases and J by 6 bases, with 12 bases between them. This CDR3 has 14 residues. Per the germline V gene, CDR1 is LGHDT and CDR2 is YNNKEL (reference sequence). In DNA, the CDR3 is TGTGCCAGCAGCCAAAGGTCGAGGGAGGATACGCAGTATTTT. It is translated as CASSQRSREDTQYF.

This clonotype was picked up many times. The chain employs TRBV6-5 and TRBJ2-7; 7 bases are a match to TRBD2. From germline, CDR1 is MNHEY and CDR2 SVGAGI. This CDR3 spans 16 amino acids. V trimming: 0 bases; J trimming: 4 bases; junction bases outside the gene matches: 9. The CDR3 DNA sequence: TGTGCCAGCAGTTACTCGATCGCGGGAGTGGGTTACGAGCAGTACTTC. This sequence encodes CASSYSIAGVGYEQYF.